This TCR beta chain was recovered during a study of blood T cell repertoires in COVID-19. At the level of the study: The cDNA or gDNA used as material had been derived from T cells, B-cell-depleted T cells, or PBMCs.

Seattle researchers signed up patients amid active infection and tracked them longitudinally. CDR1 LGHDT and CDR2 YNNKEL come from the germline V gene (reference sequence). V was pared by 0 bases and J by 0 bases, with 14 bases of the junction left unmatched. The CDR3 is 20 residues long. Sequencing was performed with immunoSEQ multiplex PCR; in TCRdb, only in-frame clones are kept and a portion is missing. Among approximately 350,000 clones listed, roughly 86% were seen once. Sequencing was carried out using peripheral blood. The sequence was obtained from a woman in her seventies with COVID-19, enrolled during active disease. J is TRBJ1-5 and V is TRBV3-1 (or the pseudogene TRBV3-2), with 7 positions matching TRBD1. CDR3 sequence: CASSQDGGPGQKYSNQPQHF. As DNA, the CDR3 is TGTGCCAGCAGCCAAGACGGAGGGCCGGGACAGAAATATAGCAATCAGCCCCAGCATTTT.